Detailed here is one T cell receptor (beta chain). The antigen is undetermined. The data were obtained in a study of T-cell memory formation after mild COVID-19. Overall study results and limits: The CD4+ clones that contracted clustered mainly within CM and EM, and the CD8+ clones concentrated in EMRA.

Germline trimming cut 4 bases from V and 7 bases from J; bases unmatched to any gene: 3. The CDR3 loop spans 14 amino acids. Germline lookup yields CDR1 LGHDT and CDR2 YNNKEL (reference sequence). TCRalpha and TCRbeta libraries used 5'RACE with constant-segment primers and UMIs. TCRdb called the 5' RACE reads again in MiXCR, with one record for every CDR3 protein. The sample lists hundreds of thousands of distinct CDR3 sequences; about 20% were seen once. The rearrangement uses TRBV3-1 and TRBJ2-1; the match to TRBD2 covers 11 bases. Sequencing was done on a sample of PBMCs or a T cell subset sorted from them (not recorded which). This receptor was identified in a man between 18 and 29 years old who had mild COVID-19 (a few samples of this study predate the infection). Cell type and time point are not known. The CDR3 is CASSPSSGGNEQFF. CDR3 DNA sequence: TGTGCCAGCAGCCCGTCTAGCGGGGGGAATGAGCAGTTCTTC.